This T cell receptor beta chain was captured by sequencing in a study of beta chain features in type 1 diabetes. This clone came up a few times. This CDR3 has 14 amino acids. V lost 5 bases to trimming and J lost 3 bases, with 12 bases between them. CDR1 SNHLY and CDR2 FYNNEI come from the germline V gene. All of the isolated RNA was reverse transcribed, so expressed TCRB transcripts were sequenced. Assay: immunoSEQ multiplex PCR; the TCRdb copy retains only in-frame clones and omits some. Of roughly 230,000 clones listed, 9.6% are singletons. The chain recombines TRBV2 with TRBJ2-3; D is unclear. The TCR was taken from a woman younger than 35 in good health. Sample: naive CD4+ T cells from blood. CDR3 sequence: CASSPHLGTDTQYF. The CDR3 bases are TGTGCCAGCAGTCCCCACCTAGGTACAGATACGCAGTATTTT.